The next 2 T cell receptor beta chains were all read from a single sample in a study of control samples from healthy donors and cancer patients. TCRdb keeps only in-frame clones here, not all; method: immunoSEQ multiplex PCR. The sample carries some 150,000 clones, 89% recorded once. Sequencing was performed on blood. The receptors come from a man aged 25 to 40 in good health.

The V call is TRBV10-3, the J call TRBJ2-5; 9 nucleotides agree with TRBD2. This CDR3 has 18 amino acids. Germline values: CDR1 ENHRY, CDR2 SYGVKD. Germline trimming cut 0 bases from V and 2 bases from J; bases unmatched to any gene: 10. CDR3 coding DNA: TGTGCCATCAGTGAGTCGCTTGGTTTAGCGGGGGAGCAAGAGACCCAGTACTTC. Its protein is CAISESLGLAGEQETQYF.

The CDR3 protein is CASTGTRGDEQFF. The CDR3 bases are TGTGCCAGCACCGGGACGCGTGGCGATGAGCAGTTCTTC. This chain joins TRBV2 and TRBJ2-1, with D perhaps TRBD1 or TRBD2 (5 bases each). Trimming took 7 bases from V and 8 from J, leaving 15 bases between them. Germline V CDR1 and CDR2: SNHLY, FYNNEI. This CDR3 is built from 13 residues.